This TCR beta chain was recorded in a study of T-cell reconstitution after alpha-beta-depleted transplantation in children. Preparation of the TCRbeta library was carried out with unique molecular identifiers. One entry per CDR3 protein results from TCRdb running MiXCR on the PCR reads. This sample has 200,000 to 250,000 distinct CDR3 sequences, with approximately 11% found just once. The CDR3 runs to 18 residues. The V segment lost 5 bases and the J segment 4 bases; nucleotides outside the gene matches: 17. General observations from the study: Among T cells one year after transplant, newly produced cells accounted for most counts and diversity. Some patients' high day-60 TCRbeta diversity was traced to surviving recipient T cells and thymic progenitors. Reports say that about two months after transplant, the alpha-beta T cells came out of several hundred graft clones that had expanded.

This clonotype appeared many times. The antigen is unknown. This receptor was identified in a child less than two years old with acute myeloid leukemia, due to receive a stem cell transplant. The sequenced sample was PBMCs, obtained before TCRalphabeta/CD19-depleted stem cell transplant. The V and J genes are TRBV12-3 or TRBV12-4 and TRBJ2-3, with TRBD2 matching over 8 bases. Written as DNA, the CDR3 is TGTGCCAGCAGTCCTCGGTGGCGCGGGGGGCCCCCCGCAGATACGCAGTATTTT. Amino acids: CASSPRWRGGPPADTQYF.